The 7 T cell receptor beta chains in this list originate from one sample, sequenced in a study of T cell responses to AZD1222 COVID-19 vaccine. Sequenced by immunoSEQ multiplex PCR; TCRdb stores in-frame clones only, minus some. The data contain 80,000 or so clones, approximately 90% of them singletons. Material: peripheral blood, obtained on day 0 of AZD1222 vaccination. These receptors were obtained from an adult in good health.

The chain uses TRBV11-2 and TRBJ1-4; 7 nucleotides match TRBD1. Germline V lookup: CDR1 SGHAT, CDR2 FQNNGV. The CDR3 has 14 residues. V trimming: 5 bases; J trimming: 8 bases; junction bases outside the gene matches: 8. The CDR3 spells CASSERGLGEKLFF. CDR3 nucleotide sequence: TGTGCCAGCAGCGAAAGGGGGCTAGGGGAAAAACTGTTTTTT.

The chain has TRBV5-8 and TRBJ2-1; 8 bases agree with TRBD2. This CDR3 has 14 amino acids. Germline V gene lookup returns CDR1 SGHTS and CDR2 YDEGEE. V dropped 9 bases and J dropped 9; count of bases not matched to a gene: 14. The CDR3 sequence: CATASSGPASEQFF. DNA for the CDR3: TGTGCCACCGCATCTAGCGGGCCGGCGAGTGAGCAGTTCTTC.

V gene TRBV29-1 combines with J gene TRBJ2-5, with TRBD1 matching over 9 bases. This CDR3 region has 13 residues. J was trimmed by 1 base and V by 6 bases; bases with no gene match: 3. The germline CDR1 and CDR2 sequences are SQVTM and ANQGSEA. CDR3: CSVRDRAQETQYF. CDR3 coding DNA: TGCAGCGTAAGGGACAGGGCCCAAGAGACCCAGTACTTC.

The chain links TRBV30 to TRBJ1-2, with D unresolved. The germline V gene has CDR1 GTSNPN and CDR2 SVGIG (reference sequence). The CDR3 has 14 residues. Trimming took 1 base from V and 4 from J, leaving 13 bases between them. The CDR3: CAWSALIPSYGYTF. The CDR3 DNA sequence: TGTGCCTGGAGTGCCTTGATACCCAGCTATGGCTACACCTTC.

The rearrangement uses TRBV6-2 or TRBV6-3 and TRBJ1-1; tentatively, D is TRBD1 (6 bases). Germline V CDR1 and CDR2: MNHEY, SVGEGT. Trimming took 5 bases from V and 2 from J, leaving 15 bases between them. The CDR3 is 15 amino acids. In nucleotides, the CDR3 is TGTGCCAGCAGTCCCGGGGGCAGGATTAACACTGAAGCTTTCTTT. It specifies CASSPGGRINTEAFF.

The chain combines TRBV5-1 with TRBJ1-2; D not certain. V was shortened by 1 base and J by 2 bases, with 18 bases between the two germline ends. CDR3 length equals 17 residues. Germline V gene sequence: CDR1 SGHRS, CDR2 YFSETQ. The CDR3 DNA reads as TGCGCCAGCAGCTTGCGAGGTCCGCTTGAGTCAAACTATGGCTACACCTTC. Translated: CASSLRGPLESNYGYTF.

J is TRBJ1-4 and V is TRBV27, with D tentatively TRBD1 (5 bases). V lost 7 bases, J lost 3 bases, and 15 bases lay in between. Germline V gene data show CDR1 as MNHEY and CDR2 as SMNVEV (reference sequence). CDR3 length: 15 amino acids. CDR3 sequence (DNA): TGTGCCAGCACCCTTTTGGGGGGTGCTAATGAAAAACTGTTTTTT. Translation: CASTLLGGANEKLFF.